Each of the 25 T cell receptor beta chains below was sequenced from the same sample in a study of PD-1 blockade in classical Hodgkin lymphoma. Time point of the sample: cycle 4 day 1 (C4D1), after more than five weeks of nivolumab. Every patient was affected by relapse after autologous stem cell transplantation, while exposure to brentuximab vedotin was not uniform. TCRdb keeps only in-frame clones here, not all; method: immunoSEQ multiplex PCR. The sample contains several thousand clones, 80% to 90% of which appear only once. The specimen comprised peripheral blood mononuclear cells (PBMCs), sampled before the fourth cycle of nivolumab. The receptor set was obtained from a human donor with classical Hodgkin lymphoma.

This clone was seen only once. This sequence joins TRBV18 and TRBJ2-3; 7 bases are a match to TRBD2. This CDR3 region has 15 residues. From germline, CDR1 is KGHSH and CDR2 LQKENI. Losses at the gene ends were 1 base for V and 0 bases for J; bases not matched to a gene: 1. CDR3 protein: CASSPRAGSTDTQYF. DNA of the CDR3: TGTGCCAGCTCACCACGAGCGGGGAGCACAGATACGCAGTATTTT.

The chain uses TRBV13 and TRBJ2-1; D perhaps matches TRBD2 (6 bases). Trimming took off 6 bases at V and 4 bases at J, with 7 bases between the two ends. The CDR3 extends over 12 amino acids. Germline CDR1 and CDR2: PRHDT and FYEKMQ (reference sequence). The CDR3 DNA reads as TGTGCCAGCAGACTAGCTTACAATGAGCAGTTCTTC. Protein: CASRLAYNEQFF.

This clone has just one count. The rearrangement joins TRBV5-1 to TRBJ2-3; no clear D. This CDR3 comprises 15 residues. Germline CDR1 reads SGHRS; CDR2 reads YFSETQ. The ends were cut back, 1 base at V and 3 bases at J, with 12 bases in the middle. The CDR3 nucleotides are TGCGCCAGCAGCTTGAGGGCAGCCCGGACAGATACGCAGTATTTT. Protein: CASSLRAARTDTQYF.

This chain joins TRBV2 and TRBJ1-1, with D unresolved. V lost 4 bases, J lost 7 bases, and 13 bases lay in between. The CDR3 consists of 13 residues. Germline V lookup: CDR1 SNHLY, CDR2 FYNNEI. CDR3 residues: CASSVTGFGEAFF. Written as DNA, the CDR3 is TGTGCCAGCAGTGTGACGGGTTTCGGTGAAGCTTTCTTT.

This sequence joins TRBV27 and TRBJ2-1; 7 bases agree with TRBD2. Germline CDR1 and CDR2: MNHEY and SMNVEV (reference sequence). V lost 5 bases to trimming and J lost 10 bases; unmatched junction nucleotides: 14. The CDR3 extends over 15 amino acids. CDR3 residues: CASSPQGGSQGEQFF. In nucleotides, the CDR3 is TGTGCCAGCAGTCCCCAGGGCGGGAGTCAAGGGGAGCAGTTCTTC.

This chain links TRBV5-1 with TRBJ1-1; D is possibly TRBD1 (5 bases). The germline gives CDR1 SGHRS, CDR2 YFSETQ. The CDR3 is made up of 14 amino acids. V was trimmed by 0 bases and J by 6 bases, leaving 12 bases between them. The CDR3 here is CASSLATTGSEAFF. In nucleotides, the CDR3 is TGCGCCAGCAGCTTGGCCACTACAGGATCTGAAGCTTTCTTT.

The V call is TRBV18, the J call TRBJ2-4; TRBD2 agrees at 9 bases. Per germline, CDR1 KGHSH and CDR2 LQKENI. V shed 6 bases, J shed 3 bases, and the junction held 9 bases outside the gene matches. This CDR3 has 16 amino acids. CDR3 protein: CASSHTSSGDKNIQYF. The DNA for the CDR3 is TGTGCCAGCTCTCATACCTCTAGCGGGGACAAAAACATTCAGTACTTC.

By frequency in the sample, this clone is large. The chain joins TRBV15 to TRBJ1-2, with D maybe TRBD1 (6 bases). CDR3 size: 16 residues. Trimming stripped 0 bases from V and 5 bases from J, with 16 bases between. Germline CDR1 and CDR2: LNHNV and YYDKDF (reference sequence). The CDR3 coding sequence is TGTGCCACCAGCAGAGATCGGGCAGGGGCAGGGTATGGCTACACCTTC. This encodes CATSRDRAGAGYGYTF.

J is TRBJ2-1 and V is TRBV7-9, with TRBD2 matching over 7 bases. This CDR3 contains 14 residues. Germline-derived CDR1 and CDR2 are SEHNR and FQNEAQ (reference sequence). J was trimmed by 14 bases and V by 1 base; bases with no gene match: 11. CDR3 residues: CASSLVLETSIEFF. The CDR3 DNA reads TGTGCCAGCAGCTTAGTCCTCGAGACTAGCATTGAGTTCTTC.

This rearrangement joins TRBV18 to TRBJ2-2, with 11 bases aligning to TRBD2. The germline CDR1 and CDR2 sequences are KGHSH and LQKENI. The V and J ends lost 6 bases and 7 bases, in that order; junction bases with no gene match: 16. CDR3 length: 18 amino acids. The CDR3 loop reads CASSFGELAGARGGELFF. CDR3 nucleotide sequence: TGTGCCAGCTCCTTTGGGGAACTAGCGGGAGCCCGCGGCGGGGAGCTGTTTTTT.

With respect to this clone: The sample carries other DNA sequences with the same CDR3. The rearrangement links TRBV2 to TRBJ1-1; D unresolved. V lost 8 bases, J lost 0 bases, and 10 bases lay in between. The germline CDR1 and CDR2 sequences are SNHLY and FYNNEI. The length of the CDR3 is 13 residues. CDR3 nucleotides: TGTGCCAGCCGGGTGTATATGAACACTGAAGCTTTCTTT. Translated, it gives CASRVYMNTEAFF.

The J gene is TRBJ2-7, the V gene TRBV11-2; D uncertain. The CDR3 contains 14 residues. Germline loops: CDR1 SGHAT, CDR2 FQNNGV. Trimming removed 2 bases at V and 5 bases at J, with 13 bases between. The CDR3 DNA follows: TGTGCCAGCAGCTTATTAGTAGGGTTAAACGAGCAGTACGTC. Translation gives CASSLLVGLNEQYV.

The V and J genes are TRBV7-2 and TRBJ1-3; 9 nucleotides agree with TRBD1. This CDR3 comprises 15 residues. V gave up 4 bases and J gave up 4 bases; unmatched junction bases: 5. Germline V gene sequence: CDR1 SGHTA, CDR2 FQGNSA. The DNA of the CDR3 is TGTGCCAGCAGCTCCCAGGGGACAGGGGGAAACACCATATATTTT. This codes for CASSSQGTGGNTIYF.

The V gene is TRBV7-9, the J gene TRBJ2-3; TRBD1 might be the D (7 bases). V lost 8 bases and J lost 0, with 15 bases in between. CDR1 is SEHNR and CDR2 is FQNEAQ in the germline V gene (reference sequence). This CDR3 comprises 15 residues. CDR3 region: CASGSTGRSTDTQYF. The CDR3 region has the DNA TGTGCCAGCGGCTCGACAGGGAGGAGCACAGATACGCAGTATTTT.

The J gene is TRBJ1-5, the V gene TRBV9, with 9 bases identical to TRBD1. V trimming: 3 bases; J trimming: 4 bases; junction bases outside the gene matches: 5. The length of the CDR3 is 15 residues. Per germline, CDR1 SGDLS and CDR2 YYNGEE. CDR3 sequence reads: CASSASGTGNQPQHF. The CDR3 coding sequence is TGTGCCAGCAGCGCCTCCGGGACAGGGAATCAGCCCCAGCATTTT.

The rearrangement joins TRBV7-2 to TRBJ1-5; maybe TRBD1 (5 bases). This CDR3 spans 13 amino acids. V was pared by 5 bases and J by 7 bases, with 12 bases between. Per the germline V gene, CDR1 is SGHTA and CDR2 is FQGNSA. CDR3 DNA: TGTGCCAGCAGCGGGACTTACGGGCAGCCCCAGCATTTT. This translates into CASSGTYGQPQHF. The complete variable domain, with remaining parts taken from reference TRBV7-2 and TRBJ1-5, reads GAGVSQSPSNKVTEKGKDVELRCDPISGHTALYWYRQSLGQGLEFLIYFQGNSAPDKSGLPSDRFSAERTGGSVSTLTIQRTQQEDSAVYLCASSGTYGQPQHFGDGTRLSIL.

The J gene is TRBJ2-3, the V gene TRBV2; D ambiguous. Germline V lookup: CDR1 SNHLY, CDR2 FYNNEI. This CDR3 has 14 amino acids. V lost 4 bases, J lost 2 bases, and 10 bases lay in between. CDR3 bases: TGTGCCAGCAGTGCACGGCAAATCACAGATACGCAGTATTTT. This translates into CASSARQITDTQYF.

The chain's CDR3 is CASSADRVNTEAFF. DNA for the CDR3: TGTGCCAGCAGCGCGGACAGAGTGAACACTGAAGCTTTCTTT. The chain combines TRBV7-2 with TRBJ1-1; perhaps TRBD1 as D (6 bases). Trimming took off 5 bases at V and 0 bases at J, with 10 bases between the two ends. Germline V gene lookup returns CDR1 SGHTA and CDR2 FQGNSA. The CDR3 sequence is 14 residues long.

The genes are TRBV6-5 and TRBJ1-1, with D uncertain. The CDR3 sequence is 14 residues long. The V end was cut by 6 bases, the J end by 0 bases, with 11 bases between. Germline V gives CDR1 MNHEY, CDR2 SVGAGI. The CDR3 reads CASSLGMMNTEAFF. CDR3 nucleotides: TGTGCCAGCAGCTTGGGGATGATGAACACTGAAGCTTTCTTT.

The CDR3 region is CASSYPGTSGNYEQYV. In DNA, the CDR3 is TGTGCCAGCAGTTACCCCGGGACTAGCGGCAACTACGAGCAGTACGTC. This rearrangement joins TRBV6-6 to TRBJ2-7; 11 bases are a match to TRBD2. CDR3 length equals 16 residues. V lost 2 bases, J lost 3 bases, and 6 bases stayed unmatched. Germline-derived CDR1 and CDR2 are MNHNY and SVGAGI (reference sequence).

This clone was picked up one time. CDR3 amino acids: CASSLVSPTEAFF. For the CDR3, the DNA is TGTGCCAGCAGCTTGGTAAGTCCCACTGAAGCTTTCTTT. This chain uses TRBV5-6 with TRBJ1-1; D unclear. The CDR3 sequence is 13 residues long. Germline lookup yields CDR1 SGHDT and CDR2 YYEEEE. The V end was cut by 0 bases, the J end by 4 bases, with 7 bases between.

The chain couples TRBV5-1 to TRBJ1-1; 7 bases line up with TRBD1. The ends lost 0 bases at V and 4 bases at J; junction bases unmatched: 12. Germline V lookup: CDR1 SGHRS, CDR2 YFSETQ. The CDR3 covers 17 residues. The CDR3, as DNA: TGCGCCAGCAGCTTGGAAGGGGGCGCCCGCTGGGGCACTGAAGCTTTCTTT. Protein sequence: CASSLEGGARWGTEAFF.

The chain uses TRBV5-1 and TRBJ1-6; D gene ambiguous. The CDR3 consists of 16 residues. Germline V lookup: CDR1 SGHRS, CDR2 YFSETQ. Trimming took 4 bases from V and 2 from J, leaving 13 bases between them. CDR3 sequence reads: CASSREGAAYNSPLHF. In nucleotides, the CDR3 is TGCGCCAGCAGCCGAGAGGGCGCCGCCTATAATTCACCCCTCCACTTT.

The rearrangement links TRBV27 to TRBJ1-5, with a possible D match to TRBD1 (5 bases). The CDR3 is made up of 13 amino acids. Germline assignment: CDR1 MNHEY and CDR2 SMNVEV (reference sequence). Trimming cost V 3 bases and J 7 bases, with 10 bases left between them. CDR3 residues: CASSLGGGQPQHF. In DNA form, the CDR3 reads TGTGCCAGCAGTTTGGGGGGTGGACAGCCCCAGCATTTT.

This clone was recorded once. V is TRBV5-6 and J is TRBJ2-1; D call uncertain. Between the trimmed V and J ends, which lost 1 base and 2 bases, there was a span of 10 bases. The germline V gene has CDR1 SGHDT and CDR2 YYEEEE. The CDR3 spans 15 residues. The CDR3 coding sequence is TGTGCCAGCAGCTTGCTAGAAAAAGCCTACAATGAGCAGTTCTTC. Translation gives CASSLLEKAYNEQFF.